This T cell receptor beta chain was obtained from a study of blood T cells in healthy people across ages. Primed by a sample-barcoded 5' primer and a J-beta primer mix, a second PCR proceeded for about 6 to 12 cycles. TCRdb called the 5' RACE reads again in MiXCR, with one record for every CDR3 protein. The sample contains around 790,000 distinct CDR3 sequences, approximately 48% of which appear only once. The CDR3 length is 13 residues. Trimming removed 3 bases from V and 2 bases from J, with 9 bases in between. Germline loops: CDR1 SGHDT, CDR2 YYEEEE. The chain links TRBV5-6 to TRBJ2-7; TRBD1 might be the D (5 bases). The sample taken for sequencing was blood. The clonotype comes from a man aged 55 to 69 in good health. This CDR3 reads CASSSTATYEQYF. Written as DNA, the CDR3 is TGTGCCAGCAGCTCGACAGCCACCTACGAGCAGTACTTC.